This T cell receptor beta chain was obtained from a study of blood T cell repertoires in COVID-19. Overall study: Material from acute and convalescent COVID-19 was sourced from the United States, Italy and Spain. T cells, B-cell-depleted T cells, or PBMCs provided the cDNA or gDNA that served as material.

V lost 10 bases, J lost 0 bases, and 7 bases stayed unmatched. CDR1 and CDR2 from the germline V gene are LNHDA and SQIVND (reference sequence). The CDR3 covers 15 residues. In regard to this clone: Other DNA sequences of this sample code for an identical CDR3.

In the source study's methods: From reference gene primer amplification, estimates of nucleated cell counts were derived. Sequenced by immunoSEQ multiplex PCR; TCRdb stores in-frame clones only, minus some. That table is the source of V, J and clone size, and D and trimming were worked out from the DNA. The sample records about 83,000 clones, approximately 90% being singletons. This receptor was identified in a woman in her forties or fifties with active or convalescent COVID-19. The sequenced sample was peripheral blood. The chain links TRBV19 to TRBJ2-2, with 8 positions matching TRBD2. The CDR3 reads CATQGLAANTGELFF. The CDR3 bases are TGTGCCACCCAAGGACTAGCAGCGAACACCGGGGAGCTGTTTTTT.